Below, one T cell receptor beta chain is given with its context. This record belongs to a study of neoadjuvant anti-PD-1 for oral cavity cancer. V was trimmed by 6 bases and J by 0 bases, leaving 18 bases between them. Germline V lookup: CDR1 LNHDA, CDR2 SQIVND (reference sequence). This CDR3 is built from 17 residues. Libraries were prepared by immunoSEQ multiplex PCR; TCRdb keeps only in-frame clonotypes and omits some of them. The table lists 10,000 to 15,000 clones, roughly three fifths of them singletons. The sequence was obtained from a person between 40 and 85 years old with oral cavity squamous cell carcinoma. This specimen consisted of PBMCs, obtained before nivolumab (anti-PD-1) treatment. The chain employs TRBV19 and TRBJ1-3, with D possibly being TRBD1 (5 bases). CDR3 sequence (DNA): TGTGCCAGTAGACCTTCTGGGGTGGACACCTCTGGAAACACCATATATTTT. Translation: CASRPSGVDTSGNTIYF. Supplemented by reference TRBV19 and TRBJ1-3, the full variable domain reads DGGITQSPKYLFRKEGQNVTLSCEQNLNHDAMYWYRQDPGQGLRLIYYSQIVNDFQKGDIAEGYSVSREKKESFPLTVTSAQKNPTAFYLCASRPSGVDTSGNTIYFGEGSWLTVV.